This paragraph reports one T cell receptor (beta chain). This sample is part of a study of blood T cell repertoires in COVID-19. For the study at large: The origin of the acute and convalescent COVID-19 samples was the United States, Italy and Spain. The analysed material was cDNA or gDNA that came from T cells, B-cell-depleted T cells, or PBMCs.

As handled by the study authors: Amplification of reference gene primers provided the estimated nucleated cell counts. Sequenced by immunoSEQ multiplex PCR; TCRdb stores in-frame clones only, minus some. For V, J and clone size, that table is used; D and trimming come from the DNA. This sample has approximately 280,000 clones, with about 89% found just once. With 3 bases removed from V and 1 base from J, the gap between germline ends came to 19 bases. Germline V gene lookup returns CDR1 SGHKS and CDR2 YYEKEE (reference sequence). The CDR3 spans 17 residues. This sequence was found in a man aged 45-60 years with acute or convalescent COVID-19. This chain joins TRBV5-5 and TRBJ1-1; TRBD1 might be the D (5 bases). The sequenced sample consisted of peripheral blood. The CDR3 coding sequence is TGTGCCAGCAGCTGGGCAGGGCTTAAGGGGTCGAACACTGAAGCTTTCTTT. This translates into CASSWAGLKGSNTEAFF.